Here is one T cell receptor (beta chain) with its context. The antigen is undetermined. Peripheral blood and lesional scalp punch biopsies came from alopecia areata patients. Both CD4+ and CD8+ T cells were separated by sorting PBMCs. This sample is part of a study of CD8+ T cells in alopecia areata. Study results and limitations: Normal-skin resident alphabeta T cells also appear among scalp sample sequences. Patients showed less clear TCR sequence sharing than mice, possibly partly because of HLA diversity.

Extraction and reverse transcription of RNA yielded cDNA as the sequencing template. Produced via immunoSEQ multiplex PCR; TCRdb's table is partial and in-frame only. The sample lists 120,000 or so clones, 47% occurring once. Sequenced input: NKG2D-low CD8+ T cells sorted from blood. The source of this sequence is a human donor with alopecia areata.

CDR3 coding DNA: TGTGCCAGCAGCCAGGGCGGGAGGACTACAGATACGCAGTATTTT. It specifies CASSQGGRTTDTQYF. The chain couples TRBV5-4 to TRBJ2-3; 8 bases are shared with TRBD2. The CDR3 covers 15 residues. The germline V gene has CDR1 SGHNT and CDR2 YYREEE (reference sequence). V gave up 4 bases and J gave up 3 bases; unmatched junction bases: 7. Combining the CDR3 with reference TRBV5-4 and TRBJ2-3 gives the whole variable domain ETGVTQSPTHLIKTRGQQVTLRCSSQSGHNTVSWYQQALGQGPQFIFQYYREEENGRGNFPPRFSGLQFPNYSSELNVNALELDDSALYLCASSQGGRTTDTQYFGPGTRLTVL.